These 8 T cell receptor beta chains came from one sample sequenced in a study of blood T cell repertoires in COVID-19. TCRdb keeps only in-frame clones here, not all; method: immunoSEQ multiplex PCR. The data show 95,000 to 150,000 clones, 70% to 80% seen once. Sequencing used peripheral blood. Receptors originate from a human donor in a cohort sampled during active COVID-19.

The chain employs TRBV27 and TRBJ1-1; possibly TRBD1 for D (6 bases). Trimming stripped 2 bases from V and 0 bases from J, with 13 bases between. This CDR3 comprises 16 residues. Germline V gives CDR1 MNHEY, CDR2 SMNVEV (reference sequence). The CDR3 DNA reads TGTGCCAGCAGTTTAAAGGGGACAAGCTTGAACACTGAAGCTTTCTTT. Its translation: CASSLKGTSLNTEAFF.

This clone occurred once. The V and J genes are TRBV28 and TRBJ1-1; 8 bases map to TRBD1. CDR1 MDHEN and CDR2 SYDVKM come from the germline V gene. With V trimmed by 5 bases and J by 0 bases, 5 bases remained unmatched. The CDR3 covers 15 residues. The CDR3 sequence is CASSPRQGMNTEAFF. The CDR3 nucleotides read TGTGCCAGCAGTCCGAGACAGGGGATGAACACTGAAGCTTTCTTT.

The chain is built from TRBV6-1 and TRBJ1-5; D not resolved. The CDR3 spans 14 residues. V was cut by 2 bases and J by 0 bases, with 5 bases left in between. Germline V CDR1 and CDR2: MNHNS, SASEGT. CDR3 DNA sequence: TGTGCCAGCAGTGAAATATATAGCAATCAGCCCCAGCATTTT. This translates into CASSEIYSNQPQHF.

The V and J genes are TRBV9 and TRBJ1-1; tentatively, D is TRBD1 (6 bases). Trimming removed 0 bases at V and 7 bases at J, with 13 bases between. Germline values: CDR1 SGDLS, CDR2 YYNGEE. The CDR3 spans 14 residues. The CDR3 DNA is TGTGCCAGCAGCGTAGGAGGGGGTAGACTTGAAGCTTTCTTT. Residues: CASSVGGGRLEAFF.

This chain joins TRBV4-1 and TRBJ1-2; D is possibly TRBD1 (6 bases). In germline, CDR1 is MGHRA, CDR2 YSYEKL. V gave up 4 bases and J gave up 3 bases, with 9 bases separating them. This CDR3 contains 13 residues. CDR3 sequence reads: CASSLPGDYGYTF. CDR3 DNA: TGCGCCAGCAGCCTTCCAGGGGACTATGGCTACACCTTC.

V and J are TRBV29-1 and TRBJ1-2; D uncertain. V dropped 1 base and J dropped 5 bases, with 8 bases sitting between them. The CDR3 contains 12 residues. The germline gives CDR1 SQVTM, CDR2 ANQGSEA. This CDR3 is CSVEAGRYGYTF. The CDR3 bases are TGCAGCGTTGAAGCGGGGAGGTATGGCTACACCTTC.

V is TRBV19 and J is TRBJ2-7; no clear D gene. The V and J ends lost 5 bases and 7 bases respectively, with 15 bases between them. CDR3 length: 13 residues. Germline CDR1 and CDR2: LNHDA and SQIVND (reference sequence). CDR3 bases: TGTGCCAGTAGTCTGAGGCCCTTTGGGGAGCAGTACTTC. Residues: CASSLRPFGEQYF.

This clone was seen just once. The CDR3 loop is CASSPGGSRSYTF. The CDR3 nucleotides read TGTGCCAGCAGCCCCGGGGGGTCGAGGAGCTACACCTTC. The chain uses TRBV11-3 and TRBJ1-2; possibly TRBD1 for D (5 bases). Germline values: CDR1 SGHNT, CDR2 YENEEA. CDR3 length equals 13 residues. V shed 5 bases and J shed 9 bases, with 16 bases lying between them.